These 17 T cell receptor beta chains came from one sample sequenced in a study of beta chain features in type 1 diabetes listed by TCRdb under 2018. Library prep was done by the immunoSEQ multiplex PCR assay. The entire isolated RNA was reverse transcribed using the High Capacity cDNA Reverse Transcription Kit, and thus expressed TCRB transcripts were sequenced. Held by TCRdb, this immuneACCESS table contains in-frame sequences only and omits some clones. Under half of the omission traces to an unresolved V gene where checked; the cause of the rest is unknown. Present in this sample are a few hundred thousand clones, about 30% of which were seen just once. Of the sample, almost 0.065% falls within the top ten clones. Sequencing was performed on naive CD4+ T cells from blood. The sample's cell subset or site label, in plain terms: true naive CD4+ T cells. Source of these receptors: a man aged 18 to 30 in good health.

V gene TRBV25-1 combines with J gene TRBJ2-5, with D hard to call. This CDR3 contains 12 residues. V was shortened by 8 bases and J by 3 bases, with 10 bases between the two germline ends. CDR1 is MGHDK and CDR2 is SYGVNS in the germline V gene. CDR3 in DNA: TGTGCCAGCGGTCTCACCAAAGAGACCCAGTACTTC. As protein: CASGLTKETQYF.

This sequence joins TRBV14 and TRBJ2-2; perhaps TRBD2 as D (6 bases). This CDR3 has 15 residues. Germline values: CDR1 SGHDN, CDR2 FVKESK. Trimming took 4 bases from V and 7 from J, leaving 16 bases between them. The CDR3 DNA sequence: TGTGCCAGCAGCCGACTAGGAGGCCTCGGCGGGGAGCTGTTTTTT. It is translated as CASSRLGGLGGELFF.

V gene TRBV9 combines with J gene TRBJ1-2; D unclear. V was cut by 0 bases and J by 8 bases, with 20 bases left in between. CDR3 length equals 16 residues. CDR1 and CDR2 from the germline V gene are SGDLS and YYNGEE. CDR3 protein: CASSVGSGVYFGGYTF. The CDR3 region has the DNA TGTGCCAGCAGCGTAGGTTCAGGAGTCTACTTCGGAGGCTACACCTTC. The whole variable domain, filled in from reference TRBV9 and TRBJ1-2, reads DSGVTQTPKHLITATGQRVTLRCSPRSGDLSVYWYQQSLDQGLQFLIQYYNGEERAKGNILERFSAQQFPDLHSELNLSSLELGDSALYFCASSVGSGVYFGGYTFGSGTRLTVV.

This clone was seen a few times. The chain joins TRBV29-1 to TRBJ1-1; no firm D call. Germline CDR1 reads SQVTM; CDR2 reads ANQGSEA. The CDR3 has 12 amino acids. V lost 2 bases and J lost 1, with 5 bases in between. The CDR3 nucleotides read TGCAGCGTTGAACCGTGGAACACTGAAGCTTTCTTT. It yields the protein CSVEPWNTEAFF.

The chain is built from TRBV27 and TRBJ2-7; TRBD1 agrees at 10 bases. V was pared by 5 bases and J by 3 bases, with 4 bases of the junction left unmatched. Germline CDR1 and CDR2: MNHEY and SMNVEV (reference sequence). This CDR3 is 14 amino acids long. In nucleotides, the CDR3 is TGTGCCAGCAGTATCCGGGACAGGGGCTACGAGCAGTACTTC. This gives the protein CASSIRDRGYEQYF.

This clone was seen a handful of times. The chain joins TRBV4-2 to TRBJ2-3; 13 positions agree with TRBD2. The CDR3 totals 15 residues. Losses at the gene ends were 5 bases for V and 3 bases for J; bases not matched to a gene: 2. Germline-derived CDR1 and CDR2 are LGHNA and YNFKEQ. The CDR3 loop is CASSATSGRTDTQYF. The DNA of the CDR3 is TGTGCCAGCAGCGCGACTAGCGGGAGGACAGATACGCAGTATTTT.

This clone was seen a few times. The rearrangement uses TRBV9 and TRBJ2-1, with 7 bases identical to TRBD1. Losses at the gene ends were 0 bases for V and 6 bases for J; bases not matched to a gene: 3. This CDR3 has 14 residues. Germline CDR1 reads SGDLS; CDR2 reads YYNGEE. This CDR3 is CASSVVGQSNEQFF. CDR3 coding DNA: TGTGCCAGCAGCGTAGTGGGACAGTCCAATGAGCAGTTCTTC.

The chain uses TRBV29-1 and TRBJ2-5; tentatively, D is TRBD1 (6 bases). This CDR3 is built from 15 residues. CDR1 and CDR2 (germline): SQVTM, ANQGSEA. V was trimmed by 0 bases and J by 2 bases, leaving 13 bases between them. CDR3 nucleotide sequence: TGCAGCGTTGAAGATATGTCACAGGGACAAGAGACCCAGTACTTC. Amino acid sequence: CSVEDMSQGQETQYF.

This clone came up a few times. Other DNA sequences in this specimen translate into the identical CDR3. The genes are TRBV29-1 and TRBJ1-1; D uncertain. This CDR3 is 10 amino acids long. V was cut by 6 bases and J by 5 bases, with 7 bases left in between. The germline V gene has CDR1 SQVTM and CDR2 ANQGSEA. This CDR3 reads CSVRGTEAFF. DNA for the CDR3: TGCAGCGTACGCGGTACTGAAGCTTTCTTT.

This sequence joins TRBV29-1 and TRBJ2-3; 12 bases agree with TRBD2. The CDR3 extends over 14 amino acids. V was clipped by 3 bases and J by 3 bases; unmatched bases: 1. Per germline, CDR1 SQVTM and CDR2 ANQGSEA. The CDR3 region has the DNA TGCAGCGTTGACGGGACTAGCGGGACAGATACGCAGTATTTT. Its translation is CSVDGTSGTDTQYF.

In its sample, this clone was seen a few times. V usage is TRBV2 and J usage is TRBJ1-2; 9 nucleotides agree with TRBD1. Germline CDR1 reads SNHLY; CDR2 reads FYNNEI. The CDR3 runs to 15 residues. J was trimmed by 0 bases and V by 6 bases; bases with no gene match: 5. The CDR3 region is CASSAGQGANYGYTF. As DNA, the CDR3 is TGTGCCAGCAGCGCGGGACAGGGAGCTAACTATGGCTACACCTTC.

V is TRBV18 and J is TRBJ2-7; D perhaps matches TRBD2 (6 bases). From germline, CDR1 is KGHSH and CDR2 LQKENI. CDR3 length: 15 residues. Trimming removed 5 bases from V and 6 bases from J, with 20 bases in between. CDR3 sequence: CASSTGARGAVEQYF. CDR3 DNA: TGTGCCAGCTCAACAGGAGCCCGCGGGGCAGTCGAGCAGTACTTC.

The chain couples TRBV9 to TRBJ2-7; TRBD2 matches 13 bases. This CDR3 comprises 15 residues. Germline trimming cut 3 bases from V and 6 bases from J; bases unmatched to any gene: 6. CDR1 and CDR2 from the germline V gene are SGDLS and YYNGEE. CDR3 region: CASSATSGRAGEQYF. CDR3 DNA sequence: TGTGCCAGCAGCGCCACTAGCGGGAGGGCCGGCGAGCAGTACTTC.

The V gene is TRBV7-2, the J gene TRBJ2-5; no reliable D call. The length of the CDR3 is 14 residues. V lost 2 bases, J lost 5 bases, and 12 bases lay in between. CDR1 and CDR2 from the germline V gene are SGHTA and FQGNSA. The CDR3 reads CASSLRTPGETQYF. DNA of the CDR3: TGTGCCAGCAGCTTAAGGACCCCTGGGGAGACCCAGTACTTC.

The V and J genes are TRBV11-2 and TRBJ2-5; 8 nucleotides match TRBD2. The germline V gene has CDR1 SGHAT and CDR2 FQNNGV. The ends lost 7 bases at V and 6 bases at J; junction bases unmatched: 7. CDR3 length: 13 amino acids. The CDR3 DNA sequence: TGTGCCAGCACCGGGGGGGAGTGGAAGACCCAGTACTTC. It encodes CASTGGEWKTQYF.

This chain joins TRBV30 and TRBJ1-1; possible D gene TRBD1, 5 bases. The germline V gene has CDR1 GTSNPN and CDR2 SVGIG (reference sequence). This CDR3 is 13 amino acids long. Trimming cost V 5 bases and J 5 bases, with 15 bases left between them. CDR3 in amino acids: CAWESGIRTEAFF. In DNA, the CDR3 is TGTGCCTGGGAATCAGGGATCCGGACTGAAGCTTTCTTT.

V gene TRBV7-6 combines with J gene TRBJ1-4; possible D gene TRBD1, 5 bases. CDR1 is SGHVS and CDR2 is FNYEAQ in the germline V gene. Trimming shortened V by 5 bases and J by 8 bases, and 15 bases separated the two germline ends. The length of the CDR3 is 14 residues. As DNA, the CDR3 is TGTGCCAGCAGCCCCAGACAGCTTCCGGAAAAACTGTTTTTT. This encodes CASSPRQLPEKLFF. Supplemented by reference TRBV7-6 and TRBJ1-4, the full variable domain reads GAGVSQSPRYKVTKRGQDVALRCDPISGHVSLYWYRQALGQGPEFLTYFNYEAQQDKSGLPNDRFSAERPEGSISTLTIQRTEQRDSAMYRCASSPRQLPEKLFFGSGTQLSVL.